Listed below are T cell receptor beta chains from one sample, sequenced in a study of control samples from healthy donors and cancer patients. Data came from immunoSEQ multiplex PCR; TCRdb stores just in-frame clones and leaves some out. Of approximately 160,000 clones in the sample, around 92% were seen once. The specimen was blood. The receptors originated from a woman in her 40s in good health. CDR3s include the opening cysteine and the closing phenylalanine or tryptophan. Each record gives: V gene, clone size, D gene, J gene, CDR3 protein, CDR3 DNA. The D gene is left open where the match is weak. Size tells how often a clone was seen (once, few, many) or the class of an expanded clone, and some rows leave it out.

>TRBV4-2|-|-|TRBJ1-1
CASSREIGSTEAFF
TGTGCCAGCAGCCGAGAGATCGGGAGCACTGAAGCTTTCTTT
>TRBV6-5|-|-|TRBJ2-5
CASSPLSWEETQYF
TGTGCCAGCAGTCCCCTTTCTTGGGAAGAGACCCAGTACTTC
>TRBV6-5|-|-|TRBJ1-2
CASSYGTRGGYTF
TGTGCCAGCAGTTACGGCACTAGGGGAGGCTACACCTTC
>TRBV7-9|-|-|TRBJ2-5
CASSMQGRETQYF
TGTGCCAGCAGCATGCAGGGGAGAGAGACCCAGTACTTC
>TRBV2|few|-|TRBJ1-5
CATKRDHNQPQHF
TGTGCCACCAAGAGAGATCACAATCAGCCCCAGCATTTT
>TRBV9|-|-|TRBJ2-7
CASSAWDNSYEQYF
TGTGCCAGCAGCGCATGGGACAACTCCTACGAGCAGTACTTC
>TRBV7-2|-|TRBD1|TRBJ1-2
CASSAFGQGHGYTF
TGTGCCAGCAGCGCGTTTGGACAGGGCCATGGCTACACCTTC
>TRBV7-9|-|-|TRBJ1-1
CASSSGDGNTEAFF
TGTGCCAGCAGTTCGGGAGACGGGAACACTGAAGCTTTCTTT
>TRBV3-1/TRBV3-2|-|-|TRBJ2-2
CASSRAGGELFF
TGTGCCAGCAGCCGAGCCGGCGGGGAGCTGTTTTTT
>TRBV2|once|-|TRBJ2-1
CASSGGGAYNEQFF
TGTGCCAGCAGTGGGGGCGGGGCCTACAATGAGCAGTTCTTC
>TRBV18|-|-|TRBJ1-1
CASSLDLRGEAFF
TGTGCCAGCTCACTCGATCTAAGGGGTGAAGCTTTCTTT
>TRBV19|once|-|TRBJ2-5
CASRGHSQETQYF
TGTGCCAGTAGGGGACACTCCCAAGAGACCCAGTACTTC
>TRBV3-1/TRBV3-2|-|TRBD2|TRBJ2-1
CASSQVFMKAGGQDEQFF
TGTGCCAGCAGCCAAGTTTTTATGAAAGCGGGGGGGCAGGATGAGCAGTTCTTC
>TRBV24-1|-|-|TRBJ2-3
CATSDTTDTQYF
TGTGCCACCAGTGACACCACAGATACGCAGTATTTT
>TRBV18|-|-|TRBJ1-3
CASSPDAVRGWYGNTIYF
TGTGCCAGCTCACCAGATGCTGTTCGGGGTTGGTATGGAAACACCATATATTTT
>TRBV10-2|-|-|TRBJ2-7
CASSTPEGYEQYF
TGCGCCAGCAGTACACCGGAGGGGTACGAGCAGTACTTC
>TRBV6-2/TRBV6-3|-|-|TRBJ2-1
CASSYTPYNEQFF
TGTGCCAGCAGTTACACCCCATACAATGAGCAGTTCTTC
>TRBV12-5|-|TRBD1|TRBJ1-1
CASGPGAGQTNTEAFF
TGTGCTAGTGGTCCCGGGGCGGGACAGACGAACACTGAAGCTTTCTTT
>TRBV10-1|-|-|TRBJ1-1
CASSSTGRAAFF
TGCGCCAGCAGTTCTACGGGGCGGGCTGCTTTCTTT
>TRBV7-9|-|TRBD1|TRBJ1-3
CASASQGATGNTIYF
TGTGCCAGCGCGAGTCAGGGGGCTACTGGAAACACCATATATTTT
>TRBV6-1|-|TRBD2|TRBJ2-3
CASSARLAGGPGADTQYF
TGTGCCAGCAGTGCCAGACTAGCGGGGGGGCCGGGAGCAGATACGCAGTATTTT
>TRBV5-1|-|-|TRBJ2-5
CASSPMGRGQETQYF
TGCGCCAGCAGCCCCATGGGCCGGGGGCAGGAGACCCAGTACTTC
>TRBV19|-|-|TRBJ2-1
CASGFNSAKNEQFF
TGTGCCAGTGGGTTTAATTCCGCCAAGAATGAGCAGTTCTTC
>TRBV5-1|-|-|TRBJ2-3
CASSPRRGSTDTQYF
TGCGCCAGCAGCCCACGGAGGGGGAGCACAGATACGCAGTATTTT
>TRBV3-1/TRBV3-2|-|-|TRBJ2-7
CASSQIKQVGYEQYF
TGTGCCAGCAGCCAAATTAAACAGGTCGGATACGAGCAGTACTTC
>TRBV7-3|-|-|TRBJ2-5
CASSRQGGPQETQYF
TGTGCCAGCAGCCGTCAAGGGGGGCCCCAAGAGACCCAGTACTTC
>TRBV9|-|-|TRBJ2-1
CASSAPLLVDSYNEQFF
TGTGCCAGCAGCGCCCCCCTACTAGTGGATTCCTACAATGAGCAGTTCTTC
>TRBV6-5|-|-|TRBJ1-4
CASSYSSDTNEKLFF
TGTGCCAGCAGTTACTCATCGGATACTAATGAAAAACTGTTTTTT
>TRBV11-2|-|-|TRBJ2-1
CASSRGRGAYEQFF
TGTGCCAGCAGCCGGGGGAGGGGGGCATATGAGCAGTTCTTC
>TRBV27|-|TRBD1|TRBJ2-2
CASSPYRGGDTGELFF
TGTGCCAGCAGTCCATACAGGGGTGGGGACACCGGGGAGCTGTTTTTT
>TRBV20-1|-|-|TRBJ1-1
CSASRVGTEAFF
TGCAGTGCTAGTAGGGTGGGCACTGAAGCTTTCTTT